This T cell receptor beta chain was captured by sequencing in a study of cytomegalovirus exposure and HLA in healthy donors. Study-wide context: Drawn from HLA-typed donors, tens of millions of unique TCRs were held in an early data release. Findings of the study overall: In a later analysis, an Asian-associated ancestry cluster reportedly showed fewer N-insertions than the roughly 730-donor mean.

The CDR3 contains 14 residues. V shed 5 bases and J shed 5 bases, with 15 bases lying between them. Germline assignment: CDR1 LNHDA and CDR2 SQIVND (reference sequence). The PCR employed 60 Vbeta primers together with 13 Jbeta primers. TCRdb's copy holds only in-frame clones and misses some; the assay was immunoSEQ multiplex PCR. The sample shows about 200,000 clones, 65% to 85% of them seen only once. This clone was seen only a few times. Its antigen is unknown. Donors counted as nominally healthy when sampled, yet unrecorded immune exposures were likely. The sequencing sample was made of PBMCs. This sequence was found in a man between 18 and 29 years old in good health and CMV-seronegative. This chain links TRBV19 with TRBJ1-1; a possible D gene is TRBD1 (5 bases). For the CDR3, the DNA is TGTGCCAGTAGTCGGACAATGGCATTTACTGAAGCTTTCTTT. This codes for CASSRTMAFTEAFF.